This T cell receptor (beta chain) was captured in a study of T cells after yellow fever vaccination. This CDR3 is built from 15 residues. The trim removed 3 bases at V and 5 bases at J, leaving 6 bases unmatched. Germline CDR1 reads SGHRS; CDR2 reads YFSETQ. This clonotype turned up a few times. One entry per CDR3 protein, called by TCRdb with MiXCR from the 5' RACE reads. The table includes roughly 170,000 distinct CDR3 sequences, around 9% detected once. The chain recombines TRBV5-1 with TRBJ2-7; 12 bases are a match to TRBD2. The specimen comprised CD8+ T cells sorted from PBMCs, sampled 45 days after the yellow fever booster vaccination. The sequence came from a young man who received the YFV17D yellow fever vaccine. CDR3 sequence (DNA): TGCGCCAGCAGCTGGACTAGCGGGGTCGTAGACGAGCAGTACTTC. It yields the protein CASSWTSGVVDEQYF. Full variable domain (rest looked up from reference TRBV5-1 and TRBJ2-7): KAGVTQTPRYLIKTRGQQVTLSCSPISGHRSVSWYQQTPGQGLQFLFEYFSETQRNKGNFPGRFSGRQFSNSRSEMNVSTLELGDSALYLCASSWTSGVVDEQYFGPGTRLTVT.